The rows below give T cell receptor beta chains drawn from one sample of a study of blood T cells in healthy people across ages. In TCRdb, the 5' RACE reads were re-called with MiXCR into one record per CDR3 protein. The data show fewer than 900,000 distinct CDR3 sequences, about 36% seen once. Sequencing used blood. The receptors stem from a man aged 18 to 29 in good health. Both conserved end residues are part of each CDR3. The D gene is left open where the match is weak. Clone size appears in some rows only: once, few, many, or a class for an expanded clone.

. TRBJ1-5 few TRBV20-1 TGCAGTGCTAGAGATTCCCCCCGCAATCAGCCCCAGCATTTT CSARDSPRNQPQHF
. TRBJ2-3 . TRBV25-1 TGTGCCAGCAGTGAAATGGCTTTCAGCACAGATACGCAGTATTTT CASSEMAFSTDTQYF
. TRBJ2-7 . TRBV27 TGTGCCAGCAGGATGACGGCGGGAAGCTCCTACGAGCAGTACTTC CASRMTAGSSYEQYF
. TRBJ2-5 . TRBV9 TGTGCCAGCAGCGTAGGGTTGGGCATCAATGAGCAGTACTTC CASSVGLGINEQYF
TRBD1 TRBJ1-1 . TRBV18 TGTGCCAGCTCACGGTCCGGGACAGGGGTCATGAACACTGAAGCTTTCTTT CASSRSGTGVMNTEAFF
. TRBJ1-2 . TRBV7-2 TGTGCCAGCAGCTTCCGACAGGTTTACTATGGCTACACCTTC CASSFRQVYYGYTF
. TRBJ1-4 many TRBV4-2 TGTGCCAGCACCATGACAGGAACTAATGAAAAACTGTTTTTT CASTMTGTNEKLFF
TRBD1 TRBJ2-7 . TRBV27 TGTGCCAGCAGCCGAGGGACAGGGAGCTCCTACAAGCAGTACTTC CASSRGTGSSYKQYF
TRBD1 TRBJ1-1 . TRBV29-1 TGCAGCGTTGAGGCCGACAGGGGCACTGAAGCTTTCTTT CSVEADRGTEAFF
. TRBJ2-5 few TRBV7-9 TGTGCCTTGGGGGCTCAAGAGACCCAGTACTTC CALGAQETQYF
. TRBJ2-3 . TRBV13 TGTGCCAGCAGCTTATCCCGCGTAGACAGCACAGATACGCAGTATTTT CASSLSRVDSTDTQYF
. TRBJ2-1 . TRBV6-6 TGTGCCAGCAGACAATTCAAGGACAATGAGCAGTTCTTC CASRQFKDNEQFF
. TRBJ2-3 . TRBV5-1 TGCGCCAGCGGCTTTGTACGGGATACGCAGTATTTT CASGFVRDTQYF
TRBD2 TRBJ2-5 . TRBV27 TGTGCCAGCAGTCGACATAGCGGGGGCTCCCAAGAGACCCAGTACTTC CASSRHSGGSQETQYF
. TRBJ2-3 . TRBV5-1 TGCGCCAGCAGGCGGGCGGACCTGGGGGATACGCAGTATTTT CASRRADLGDTQYF
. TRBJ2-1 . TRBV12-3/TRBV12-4 TGTGCCAGCAGTTTACGGGGAGGGGGGGCGCCCCACAATGAGCAGTTCTTC CASSLRGGGAPHNEQFF
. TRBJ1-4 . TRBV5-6 TGTGCCAGCAGCTCAACGAGACAGGATCGTGGTGAAAAACTGTTTTTT CASSSTRQDRGEKLFF
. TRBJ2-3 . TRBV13 TGTGCCAGCAGCGCTGCGGAAGATACGCAGTATTTT CASSAAEDTQYF
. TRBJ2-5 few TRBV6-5 TGTGCCAGCAGTCCGTTCGCGGCACAGAAAGAGACCCAGTACTTC CASSPFAAQKETQYF
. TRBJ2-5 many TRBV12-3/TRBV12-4 TGTGCCAGCACCGTTAGTCTCCGGGAGCAGTACTTC CASTVSLREQYF
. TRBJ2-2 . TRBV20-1 TGCAGTGCTAGAGATCTGGCGGGGGCCGCCACTGGGGAGCTGTTTTTT CSARDLAGAATGELFF
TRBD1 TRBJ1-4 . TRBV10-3 TGTGCCATCAGGGGGACAGCAAAGAATGAAAAACTGTTTTTT CAIRGTAKNEKLFF
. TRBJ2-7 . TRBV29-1 TGCAGCGTTGTGTACCAGTCCTGCGAGCAGTACTTC CSVVYQSCEQYF
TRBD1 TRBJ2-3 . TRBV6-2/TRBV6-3 TGTGCCAGCAGTTACTCACCGGGACAGGGCACAGATACGCAGTATTTT CASSYSPGQGTDTQYF
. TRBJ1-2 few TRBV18 TGTGCCAGCTCACCACCCCTGTTTGACTATGGCTACACCTTC CASSPPLFDYGYTF
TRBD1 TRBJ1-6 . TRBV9 TGTGCCAGCAGCGCACGCGACAGGGGGGACCTTTCACCCCTCCACTTT CASSARDRGDLSPLHF
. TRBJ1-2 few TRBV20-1 TGCAGTGCTAGAGATTCAGAGGGAACTAACTATGGCTACACCTTC CSARDSEGTNYGYTF
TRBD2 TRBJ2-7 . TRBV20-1 TGCAGTGCTAGAGATGAAGCGGGGGGGAACAATGAGCAGTACTTC CSARDEAGGNNEQYF
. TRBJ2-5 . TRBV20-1 TGCAGTGCTCCGACTACCAAGTTGACCCAGTACTTC CSAPTTKLTQYF
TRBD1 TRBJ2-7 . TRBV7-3 TGTGCCAGCAGCTCTTCCGGGACAGGTTCCTACAATGAGCAGTACTTC CASSSSGTGSYNEQYF
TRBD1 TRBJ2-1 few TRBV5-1 TGCGCCAGCAGCTTCAAACCCACCCGGACAGGGGTCAATGAGCAGTTCTTC CASSFKPTRTGVNEQFF
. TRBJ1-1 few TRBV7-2 TGTGCCAGCAGCTCCGACCGCGCGGGTATGGCTTTCTTT CASSSDRAGMAFF
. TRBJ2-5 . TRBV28 TGTGCCAGCGCTTCTGGCGGACAAGAGACCCAGTACTTC CASASGGQETQYF
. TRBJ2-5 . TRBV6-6 TGTGCCAGCAGTTACTCGAGGGAGGAGATAGAGACCCAGTACTTC CASSYSREEIETQYF
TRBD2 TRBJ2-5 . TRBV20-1 TGCAGTGCCTTAGCGGGGGTGGTGTCAGAGACCCAGTACTTC CSALAGVVSETQYF
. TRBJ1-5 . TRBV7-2 TGTGCCCGCAGCTTTATTCCAATTCCCCCGTATAGCAATCAGCCCCAGCATTTT CARSFIPIPPYSNQPQHF
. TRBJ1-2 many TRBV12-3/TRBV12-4 TGTGCCAGCAGTTTAGGGGCAGCTAACTATGGCTACACCTTC CASSLGAANYGYTF
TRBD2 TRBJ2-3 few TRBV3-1 TGTGCCAGCAGACTAGCGGCAAACACAGATACGCAGTATTTT CASRLAANTDTQYF
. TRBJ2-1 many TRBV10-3 TGTGCCACCCGACCTCGAGATAACTCCTACAATGAGCAGTTCTTC CATRPRDNSYNEQFF
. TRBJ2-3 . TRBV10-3 TGTGCCATCAGTGAGTCGATATGGCAGGGGCAACGGGGGATGGATACGCAGTATTTT CAISESIWQGQRGMDTQYF
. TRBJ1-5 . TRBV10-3 TGTGCCACCTCGGACGGGGCGGAAGATCAGCCCCAGCATTTT CATSDGAEDQPQHF
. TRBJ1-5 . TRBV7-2 TGTGCCAGCAGCCATACGACGAGAGGGAATAGCAATCAGCCCCAGCATTTT CASSHTTRGNSNQPQHF
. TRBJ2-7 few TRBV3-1 TGTGCCAGCAGCCGCTCCTCCAAGGGAAGCTACGAGCAGTACTTC CASSRSSKGSYEQYF
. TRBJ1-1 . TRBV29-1 TGCAGCGTTGAGGATCGTAGCGAGGGGGTGAACACTGAAGCTTTCTTT CSVEDRSEGVNTEAFF